Listed below are T cell receptor beta chains from one sample, sequenced in a study of cytomegalovirus exposure and HLA in healthy donors. The assay was immunoSEQ multiplex PCR, and TCRdb's table has in-frame clones only and misses some. This sample's table reports 80,000 to 95,000 clones. Material: PBMCs. The origin of the receptors is a man over 45 in good health and CMV-seropositive. CDR3s include the opening cysteine and the closing phenylalanine or tryptophan. A D gene is named only where the DNA matches it firmly.

len	v_gene	d_gene	j_gene	CDR3nt	CDR3aa
15	TRBV5-4	NA	TRBJ2-1	TGTGCCAGCAGCTTGCCCGGAACCCGGAGGAATGAGCAGTTCTTC	CASSLPGTRRNEQFF
16	TRBV4-3	TRBD2	TRBJ2-2	TGCGCCAGCAGCCAGGGGACTAGCACGTACACCGGGGAGCTGTTTTTT	CASSQGTSTYTGELFF
12	TRBV29-1	NA	TRBJ2-3	TGCAGCGTTGAAGATCTAGCTGTCCCCCCAATTTTT	CSVEDLAVPPIF
15	TRBV4-1	TRBD2	TRBJ2-1	TGCGCCAGCAGCCAGAGGAGCGGGAGAGGGAATGAGCAGTTCTTC	CASSQRSGRGNEQFF
15	TRBV15	NA	TRBJ2-1	TGTGCCACTGAAACGGGACACTCCGTAGGGGATGAGCAGTTCTTC	CATETGHSVGDEQFF
16	TRBV27	TRBD2	TRBJ2-7	TGTGCCAGCAGTTCGCCCCGGCTAGCGGGAGACTTCGAGCAGTACTTC	CASSSPRLAGDFEQYF
14	TRBV5-4	NA	TRBJ2-7	TGTGCCAGCAGCTTACCCGGGAGCTCCTACGAGCAGTACTTC	CASSLPGSSYEQYF
13	TRBV18	NA	TRBJ1-3	TGTGCCAGCTCACCCCTCGGAGGGGACACCATATATTTT	CASSPLGGDTIYF
17	TRBV7-9	NA	TRBJ1-2	TGTGCCAGCAGCTTATTTGCCCGGGAGGGATTAAACTATGGCTACACCTTC	CASSLFAREGLNYGYTF
16	TRBV5-5	NA	TRBJ1-5	TGTGCCAGCAGCTTGGGGGCAGATGCTAGCAATCAGCCCCAGCATTTT	CASSLGADASNQPQHF
15	TRBV7-9	TRBD2	TRBJ2-1	TGTGCCAGCCCCAAGGGAGGGCCCCCCTACAATGAGCAGTTCTTC	CASPKGGPPYNEQFF
14	TRBV7-9	TRBD2	TRBJ2-1	TGTGCCAGCAGCTTCAAAGCGGGAGGGGATGAGCAGTTCTTC	CASSFKAGGDEQFF
14	TRBV18	NA	TRBJ2-2	TGTGCCAGCTCACCGGAGAGGGAGATCGGGGAGCTGTTTTTT	CASSPEREIGELFF
13	TRBV30	NA	TRBJ1-2	TGTGCCTGGAGTGAACTAGAAGGGTATGGCTACACCTTC	CAWSELEGYGYTF
12	TRBV30	NA	TRBJ2-3	TGTGCCTGGACTTCTAGCACAGATACGCAGTATTTT	CAWTSSTDTQYF
16	TRBV7-2	TRBD2	TRBJ2-3	TGTGCCAGCAGCCCACGCGGACTAGCCAGCACAGATACGCAGTATTTT	CASSPRGLASTDTQYF
17	TRBV5-1	TRBD2	TRBJ2-1	TGCGCCAGCAGCCTCGGGACTAGCGGGAGGGTTCCGGATGAGCAGTTCTTC	CASSLGTSGRVPDEQFF
15	TRBV5-6	NA	TRBJ2-2	TGTGCCAGCAGCTTGGAAGGGGGAACAAGCGGGGAGCTGTTTTTT	CASSLEGGTSGELFF
13	TRBV2	NA	TRBJ1-2	TGTGCCAGCAGTGCACAGCTGGGCTATGGCTACACCTTC	CASSAQLGYGYTF
13	TRBV7-7	NA	TRBJ2-1	TGTGCTAGCAGCTTAGCGCAGAGCGGTGAGCAGTTCTTC	CASSLAQSGEQFF
16	TRBV11-3	TRBD1	TRBJ1-1	TGTGCCAGCAGTTCCCTGGGGACAGGCGGGAACACTGAAGCTTTCTTT	CASSSLGTGGNTEAFF
14	TRBV18	NA	TRBJ2-1	TGTGCCAGCTCACCACTAACAGATAACAATGAGCAGTTCTTC	CASSPLTDNNEQFF
15	TRBV5-6	TRBD1	TRBJ1-1	TGTGCCAGCAGCCAACTGACAGGGATGAACACTGAAGCTTTCTTT	CASSQLTGMNTEAFF
14	TRBV18	NA	TRBJ2-1	TGTGCCAGCTCCCCGGGACTCGCCTACAATGAGCAGTTCTTC	CASSPGLAYNEQFF
11	TRBV29-1	NA	TRBJ2-1	TGCAGCGTTGATTCGGACAATGAGCAGTTCTTC	CSVDSDNEQFF
15	TRBV19	NA	TRBJ1-5	TGTGCCAGTAGTATAACTAGGGATCAACGGCAGCCCCAGCATTTT	CASSITRDQRQPQHF
14	TRBV11-3	TRBD1	TRBJ1-2	TGTGCCAGCAGCTCCCGACAGGGGGGGTATGGCTACACCTTC	CASSSRQGGYGYTF
14	TRBV7-9	TRBD2	TRBJ2-5	TGTGCCACCGGGACTAGCGGGTTCCAAGAGACCCAGTACTTC	CATGTSGFQETQYF
16	TRBV27	TRBD1	TRBJ1-4	TGTGCCAGCAGCCTCCTTCCTCCAGGGGGAAATGAAAAACTGTTTTTT	CASSLLPPGGNEKLFF
16	TRBV6-1	NA	TRBJ2-6	TGTGCCAGCAGTGGTAATGCCGGCTCTGGGGCCAACGTCCTGACTTTC	CASSGNAGSGANVLTF
13	TRBV2	TRBD1	TRBJ2-3	TGTGCCAACTACGGACAGGGCACAGATACGCAGTATTTT	CANYGQGTDTQYF
12	TRBV13	NA	TRBJ2-1	TGTGCCAGCGGGGGGACCTACAATGAGCAGTTCTTC	CASGGTYNEQFF
13	TRBV4-3	TRBD2	TRBJ2-1	TGCGCCAGCAGCCTGCTGGGGGGGAATGAGCAGTTCTTC	CASSLLGGNEQFF
18	TRBV7-2	NA	TRBJ2-1	TGTGCCAGCACCTACCTGGGTGTGAGACAGAGCTCCTACAATGAGCAGTTCTTC	CASTYLGVRQSSYNEQFF
13	TRBV27	NA	TRBJ1-5	TGTGCCAGCAGTTTAGTGCGGAATCAGCCCCAGCATTTT	CASSLVRNQPQHF
13	TRBV10-1	NA	TRBJ1-1	TGCGCCAGGGATTGGGAGGACGGCACTGAAGCTTTCTTT	CARDWEDGTEAFF
16	TRBV6-6	TRBD2	TRBJ2-7	TGTGCCAGCAGTTACGTACCTAGCGGGATTGTAGACGAGCAGTACTTC	CASSYVPSGIVDEQYF
15	TRBV7-6	TRBD1	TRBJ1-3	TGTGCCAGCAGCCCGGGACAGGGGGCGGGAAACACCATATATTTT	CASSPGQGAGNTIYF
15	TRBV11-2	NA	TRBJ1-3	TGTGCCAGCAGCTTATCCGGGAACTCTGGAAACACCATATATTTT	CASSLSGNSGNTIYF
15	TRBV19	TRBD1	TRBJ2-6	TGTGCCAGTAGGACAGGGAGCTCTGGGGCCAACGTCCTGACTTTC	CASRTGSSGANVLTF
17	TRBV10-1	TRBD1	TRBJ1-2	TGCGCCAGCAGTGTTCCCCATCGCAGGGGGCTTACTGGTGGCTACACCTTC	CASSVPHRRGLTGGYTF
12	TRBV10-3	TRBD2	TRBJ2-2	TGTGCCATCAGTGAGTCGAATGGGAGGGTGTTTTTT	CAISESNGRVFF
14	TRBV7-9	TRBD1	TRBJ2-1	TGTGCCAGCAGTGACAGGGGTCCCGACAATGAGCAGTTCTTC	CASSDRGPDNEQFF
17	TRBV4-1	NA	TRBJ2-3	TGCGCCAGCAGCCAAGATCCACCGGGGACTAGCACAGATACGCAGTATTTT	CASSQDPPGTSTDTQYF
14	TRBV7-9	TRBD2	TRBJ2-1	TGTGCCAGCAGCTTTCTGCGGGGAGGGAATGAGCAGTTCTTC	CASSFLRGGNEQFF
19	TRBV28	TRBD2	TRBJ2-4	TGTGCCAGCAGTTTAGAGGCCGGGACTAGCGGGAGGAGGGACAGCATTCAGTACTTC	CASSLEAGTSGRRDSIQYF
17	TRBV11-3	TRBD2	TRBJ2-2	TGTGCCAGCAGCAAGGGGAGGAGACTAGCGGGCACCGGGGAGCTGTTTTTT	CASSKGRRLAGTGELFF
13	TRBV27	TRBD1	TRBJ2-7	TGTGCCAGCAGTTACGACAGGGGTTACGAGCAGTACTTC	CASSYDRGYEQYF
14	TRBV5-1	NA	TRBJ1-2	TGCGCCAGCAGCCCCAAAGCGGGTTCCTATGGCTACACCTTC	CASSPKAGSYGYTF
16	TRBV13	TRBD2	TRBJ2-3	TGTGCCAGCAGCTCTTTCGCGGGAGTGGGGTCAGATACGCAGTATTTT	CASSSFAGVGSDTQYF
14	TRBV2	NA	TRBJ2-1	TGTGCCAGCATTTTGAGGAGGGCGGGAAATGAGCAGTTCTTC	CASILRRAGNEQFF
15	TRBV15	NA	TRBJ2-1	TGTGCCACCAGCAGAGACCTGGGTAGCTTTAATGAGCAGTTCTTC	CATSRDLGSFNEQFF
15	TRBV5-1	NA	TRBJ2-3	TGCGCCAGCGACCCATTGATGGCGGGAACAGATACGCAGTATTTT	CASDPLMAGTDTQYF
14	TRBV11-2	NA	TRBJ1-1	TGTGCCAGCAGCTTAGCGGGACAGAACACTGAAGCTTTCTTT	CASSLAGQNTEAFF
14	TRBV5-4	NA	TRBJ1-1	TGTGCCAGCAGCTTGGCCTGGCGGGGGACTGAAGCTTTCTTT	CASSLAWRGTEAFF
15	TRBV7-9	TRBD2	TRBJ2-7	TGTGCCAGCAGCGGGGCGGGAGGGCCAGTGGGCGAGCAGTACTTC	CASSGAGGPVGEQYF
16	TRBV6-5	NA	TRBJ1-3	TGTGCCAGCAGTTACTCTGTAGCCGTGGCTGGAAACACCATATATTTT	CASSYSVAVAGNTIYF
14	TRBV10-3	TRBD1	TRBJ1-2	TGTGCCATCAGTCGGGGACAGGGAGACTATGGCTACACCTTC	CAISRGQGDYGYTF
14	TRBV9	NA	TRBJ2-1	TGTGCCAGCAGCGTAGGTTACAGGGTGGCCGAGCAGTTCTTC	CASSVGYRVAEQFF
16	TRBV19	NA	TRBJ1-1	TGTGCCAGTAGTATGGCCCCCCAGAATATGAACACTGAAGCTTTCTTT	CASSMAPQNMNTEAFF